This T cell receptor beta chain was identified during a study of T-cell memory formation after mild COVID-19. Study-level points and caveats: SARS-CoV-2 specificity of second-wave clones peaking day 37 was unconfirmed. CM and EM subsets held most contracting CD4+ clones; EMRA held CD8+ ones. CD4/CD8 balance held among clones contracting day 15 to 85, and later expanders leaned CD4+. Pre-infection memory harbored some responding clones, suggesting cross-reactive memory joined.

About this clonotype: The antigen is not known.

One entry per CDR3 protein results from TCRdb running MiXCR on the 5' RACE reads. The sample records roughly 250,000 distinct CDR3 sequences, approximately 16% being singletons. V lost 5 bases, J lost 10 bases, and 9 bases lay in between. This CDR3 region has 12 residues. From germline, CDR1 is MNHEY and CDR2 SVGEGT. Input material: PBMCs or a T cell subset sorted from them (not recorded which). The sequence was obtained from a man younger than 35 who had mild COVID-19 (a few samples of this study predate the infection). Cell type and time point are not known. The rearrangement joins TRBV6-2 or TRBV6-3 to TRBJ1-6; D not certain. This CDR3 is CASSEWESPLHF. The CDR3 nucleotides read TGTGCCAGCAGTGAGTGGGAGTCACCCCTCCACTTT.